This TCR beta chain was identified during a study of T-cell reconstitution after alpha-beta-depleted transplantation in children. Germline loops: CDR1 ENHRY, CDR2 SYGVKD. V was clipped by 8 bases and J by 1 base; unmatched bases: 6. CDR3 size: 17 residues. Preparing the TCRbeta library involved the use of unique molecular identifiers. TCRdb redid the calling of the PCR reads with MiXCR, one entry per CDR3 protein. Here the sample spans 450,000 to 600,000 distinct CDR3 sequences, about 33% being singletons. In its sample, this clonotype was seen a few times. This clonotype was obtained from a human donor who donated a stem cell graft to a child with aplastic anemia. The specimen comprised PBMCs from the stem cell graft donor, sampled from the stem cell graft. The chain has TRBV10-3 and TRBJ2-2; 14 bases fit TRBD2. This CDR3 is CAIGGLAGAQNTGELFF. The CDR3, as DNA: TGTGCCATCGGGGGACTAGCGGGAGCCCAGAACACCGGGGAGCTGTTTTTT.